The sequence of this T cell receptor beta chain was determined in a study of T cells in narcolepsy. In the study overall: Patients with NT1 or NT2 and healthy control donors were enrolled.

Measured with immunoSEQ multiplex PCR; TCRdb has only the in-frame clones, and not every one. The table has tens of thousands of clones, about 83% seen once. Notes on the study in general: Autoreactive HCRT-specific and TRIB2-specific clonotypes were marked in same-patient CSF-versus-blood CD4+ comparisons. In some patient and control memory CD4+ samples, autoreactive clones were absent.

After removal of 6 bases from V and 0 bases from J, the junction contained 18 bases not matched to a gene. This CDR3 is built from 19 residues. CDR1 is MNHNS, CDR2 SASEGT, per germline. Notes on this clone: Its antigen remains unidentified.

This TCR derives from a human donor with narcolepsy. The sequencing sample was made of CD45RA- memory CD4+ T cells from PBMCs. The chain joins TRBV6-1 to TRBJ2-3; 7 bases fit TRBD1. CDR3 residues: CASREYRGLTTTSTDTQYF. The CDR3, as DNA: TGTGCCAGCAGGGAATACAGGGGCCTGACGACAACTAGCACAGATACGCAGTATTTT.